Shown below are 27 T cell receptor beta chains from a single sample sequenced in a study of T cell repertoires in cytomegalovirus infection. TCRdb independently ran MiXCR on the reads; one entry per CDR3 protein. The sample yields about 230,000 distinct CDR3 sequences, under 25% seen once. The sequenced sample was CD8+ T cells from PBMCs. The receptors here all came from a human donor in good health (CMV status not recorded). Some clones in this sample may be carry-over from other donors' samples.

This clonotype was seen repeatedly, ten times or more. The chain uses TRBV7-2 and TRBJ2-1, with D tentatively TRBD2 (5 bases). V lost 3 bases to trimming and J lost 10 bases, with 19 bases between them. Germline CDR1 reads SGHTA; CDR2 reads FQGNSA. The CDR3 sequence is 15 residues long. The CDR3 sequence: CASSLLASRLGEQFF. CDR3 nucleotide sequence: TGTGCCAGCAGCTTGTTGGCTAGCCGGTTGGGGGAGCAGTTCTTC.

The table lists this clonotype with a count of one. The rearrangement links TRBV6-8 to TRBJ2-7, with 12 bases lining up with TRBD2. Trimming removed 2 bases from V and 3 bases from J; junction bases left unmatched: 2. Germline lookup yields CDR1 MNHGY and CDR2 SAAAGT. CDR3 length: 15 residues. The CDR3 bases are TGTGCCAGCAGTTACAGGACTAGCGGGGACTACGAGCAGTACTTC. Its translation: CASSYRTSGDYEQYF.

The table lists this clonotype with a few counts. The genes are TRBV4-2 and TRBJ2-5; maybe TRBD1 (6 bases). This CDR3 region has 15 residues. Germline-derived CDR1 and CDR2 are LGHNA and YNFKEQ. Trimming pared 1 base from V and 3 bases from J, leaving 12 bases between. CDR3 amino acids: CASSQGRQVEETQYF. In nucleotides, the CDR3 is TGTGCCAGCAGCCAAGGCCGACAGGTGGAAGAGACCCAGTACTTC.

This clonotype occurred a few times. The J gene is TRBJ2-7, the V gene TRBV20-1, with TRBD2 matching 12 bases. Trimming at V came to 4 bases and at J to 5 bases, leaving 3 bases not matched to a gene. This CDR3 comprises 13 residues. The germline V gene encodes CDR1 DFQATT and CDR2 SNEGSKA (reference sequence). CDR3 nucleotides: TGCAGTGCTACTAGCGGGGGGGCGAACGAGCAGTACTTC. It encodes CSATSGGANEQYF.

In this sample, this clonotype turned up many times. Here the CDR3 DNA reads TGTGCCAGCAGCTTATTAGTCAGGGGATGGGACACTGAAGCTTTCTTT. Translating it yields CASSLLVRGWDTEAFF. The chain is built from TRBV7-9 and TRBJ1-1; the D gene is possibly TRBD1 (6 bases). V was pared by 2 bases and J by 3 bases, with 16 bases between. CDR1 is SEHNR, CDR2 FQNEAQ, per germline (reference sequence). The CDR3 has 16 residues. Based on the CDR3 plus reference TRBV7-9 and TRBJ1-1, the full variable domain is DTGVSQNPRHKITKRGQNVTFRCDPISEHNRLYWYRQTLGQGPEFLTYFQNEAQLEKSRLLSDRFSAERPKGSFSTLEIQRTEQGDSAMYLCASSLLVRGWDTEAFFGQGTRLTVV.

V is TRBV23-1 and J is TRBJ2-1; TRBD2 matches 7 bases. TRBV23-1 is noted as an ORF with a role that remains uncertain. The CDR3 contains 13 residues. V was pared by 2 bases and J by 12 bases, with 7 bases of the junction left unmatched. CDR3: CASSQAMGEGQFF. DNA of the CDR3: TGCGCCAGCAGTCAAGCCATGGGGGAGGGGCAGTTCTTC.

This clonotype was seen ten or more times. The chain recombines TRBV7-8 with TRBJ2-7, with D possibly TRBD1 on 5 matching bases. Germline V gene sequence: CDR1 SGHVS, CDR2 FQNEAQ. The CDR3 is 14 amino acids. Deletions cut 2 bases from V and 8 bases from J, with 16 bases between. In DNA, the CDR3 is TGTGCCAGCAGCTTATATGGGGCCGAGTTGCAGCAGTACTTC. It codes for CASSLYGAELQQYF. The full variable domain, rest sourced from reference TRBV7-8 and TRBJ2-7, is GAGVSQSPRYKVAKRGQDVALRCDPISGHVSLFWYQQALGQGPEFLTYFQNEAQLDKSGLPSDRFFAERPEGSVSTLKIQRTQQEDSAVYLCASSLYGAELQQYFGPGTRLTVT.

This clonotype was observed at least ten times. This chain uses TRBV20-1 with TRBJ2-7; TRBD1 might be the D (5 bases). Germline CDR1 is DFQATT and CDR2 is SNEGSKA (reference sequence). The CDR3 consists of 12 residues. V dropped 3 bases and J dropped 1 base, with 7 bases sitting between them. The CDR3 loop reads CSARQGSYEQYF. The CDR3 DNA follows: TGCAGTGCTAGGCAGGGATCCTACGAGCAGTACTTC.

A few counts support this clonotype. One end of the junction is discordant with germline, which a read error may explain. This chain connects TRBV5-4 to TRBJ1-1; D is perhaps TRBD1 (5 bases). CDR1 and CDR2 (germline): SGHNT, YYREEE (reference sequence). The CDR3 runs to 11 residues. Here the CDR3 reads CASILGPLEIF. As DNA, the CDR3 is TGTGCCAGCATTCTGGGACCCCTTGAAATCTTT.

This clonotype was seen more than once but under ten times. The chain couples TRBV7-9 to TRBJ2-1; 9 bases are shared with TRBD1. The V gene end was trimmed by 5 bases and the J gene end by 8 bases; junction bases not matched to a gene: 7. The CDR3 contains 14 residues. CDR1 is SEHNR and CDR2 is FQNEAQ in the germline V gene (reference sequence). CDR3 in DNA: TGTGCCAGCAGCCCACGGACAGGGGACGATGAGCAGTTCTTC. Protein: CASSPRTGDDEQFF.

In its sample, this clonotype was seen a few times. The CDR3 loop reads CATRGNANSGNTIYF. For the CDR3, the DNA is TGTGCCACCCGGGGGAACGCAAACTCTGGAAACACCATATATTTT. The genes are TRBV24-1 and TRBJ1-3; possibly TRBD1 for D (5 bases). Trimming removed 9 bases from V and 0 bases from J, with 14 bases in between. CDR3 length: 15 amino acids. The germline V gene encodes CDR1 KGHDR and CDR2 SFDVKD.

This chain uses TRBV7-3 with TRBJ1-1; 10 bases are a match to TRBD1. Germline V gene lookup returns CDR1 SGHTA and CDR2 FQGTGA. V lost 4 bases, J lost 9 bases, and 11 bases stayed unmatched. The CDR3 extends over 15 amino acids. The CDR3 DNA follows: TGTGCCAGCAGCTCCTCGACAGGGGGCGGAGTAAAAGCTTTCTTT. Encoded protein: CASSSSTGGGVKAFF.

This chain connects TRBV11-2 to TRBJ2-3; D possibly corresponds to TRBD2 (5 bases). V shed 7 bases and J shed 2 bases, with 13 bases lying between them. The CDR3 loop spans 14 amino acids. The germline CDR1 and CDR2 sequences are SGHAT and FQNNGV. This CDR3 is CASTHTGNTDTQYF. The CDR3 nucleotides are TGTGCCAGCACCCACACCGGGAACACAGATACGCAGTATTTT.

CDR3 region: CASSLASDLPDEQFF. The CDR3 coding sequence is TGCGCCAGCAGCTTGGCCTCGGACCTTCCGGATGAGCAGTTCTTC. The rearrangement uses TRBV5-1 and TRBJ2-1; D is unclear. The V end lost 0 bases, the J end lost 8 bases, and 15 bases lay between the germline ends. This CDR3 has 15 amino acids. Germline values: CDR1 SGHRS, CDR2 YFSETQ.

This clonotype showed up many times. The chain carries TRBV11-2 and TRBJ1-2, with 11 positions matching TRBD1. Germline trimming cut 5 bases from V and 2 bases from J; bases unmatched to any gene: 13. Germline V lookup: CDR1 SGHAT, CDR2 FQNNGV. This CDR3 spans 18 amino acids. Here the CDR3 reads CASSGERTGGAGNYGYTF. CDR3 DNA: TGTGCCAGCAGCGGAGAAAGGACAGGGGGCGCAGGGAACTATGGCTACACCTTC.

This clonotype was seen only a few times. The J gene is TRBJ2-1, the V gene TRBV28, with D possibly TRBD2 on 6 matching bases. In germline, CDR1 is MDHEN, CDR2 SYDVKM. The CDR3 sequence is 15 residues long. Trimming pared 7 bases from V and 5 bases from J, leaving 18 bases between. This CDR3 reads CASKREGRYDNEQFF. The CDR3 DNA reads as TGTGCCAGCAAGAGAGAGGGGAGGTACGACAATGAGCAGTTCTTC.

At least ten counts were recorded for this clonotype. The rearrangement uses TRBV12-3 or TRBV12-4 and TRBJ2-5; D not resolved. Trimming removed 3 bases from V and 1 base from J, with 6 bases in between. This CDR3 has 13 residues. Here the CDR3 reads CASSFYTQETQYF. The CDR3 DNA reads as TGTGCCAGCAGTTTCTACACCCAAGAGACCCAGTACTTC.

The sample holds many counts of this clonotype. In DNA form, the CDR3 reads TGTGCCAGCAGTTACGGGCAGGGGAGTTACGAGCAGTACTTC. Translating gives CASSYGQGSYEQYF. The chain couples TRBV6-5 to TRBJ2-7; maybe TRBD1 (6 bases). Germline V lookup: CDR1 MNHEY, CDR2 SVGAGI. V gave up 2 bases and J gave up 4 bases, with 12 bases separating them. The CDR3 is 14 amino acids.

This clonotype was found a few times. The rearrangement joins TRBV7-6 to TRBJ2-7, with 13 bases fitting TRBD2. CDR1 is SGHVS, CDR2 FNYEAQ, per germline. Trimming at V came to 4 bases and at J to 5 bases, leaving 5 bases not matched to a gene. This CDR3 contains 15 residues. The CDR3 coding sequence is TGTGCCAGCAGCTCTCGGACTAGCGGGGGCCACGAGCAGTACTTC. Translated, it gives CASSSRTSGGHEQYF.

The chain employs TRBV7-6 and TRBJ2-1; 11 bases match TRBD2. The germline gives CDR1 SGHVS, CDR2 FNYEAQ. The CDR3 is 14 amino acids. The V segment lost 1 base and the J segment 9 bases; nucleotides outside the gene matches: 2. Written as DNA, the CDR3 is TGTGCCAGCAGCTTAGAGACTAGCGGGGTTGAGCAGTTCTTC. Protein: CASSLETSGVEQFF.

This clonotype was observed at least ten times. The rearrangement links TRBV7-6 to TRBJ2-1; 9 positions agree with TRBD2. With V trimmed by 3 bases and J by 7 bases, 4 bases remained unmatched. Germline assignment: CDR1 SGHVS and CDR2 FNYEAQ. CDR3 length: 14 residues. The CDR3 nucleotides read TGTGCCAGCAGCTTGGCGGGGGGGCGTAATGAGCAGTTCTTC. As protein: CASSLAGGRNEQFF. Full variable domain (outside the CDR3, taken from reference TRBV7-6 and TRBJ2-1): GAGVSQSPRYKVTKRGQDVALRCDPISGHVSLYWYRQALGQGPEFLTYFNYEAQQDKSGLPNDRFSAERPEGSISTLTIQRTEQRDSAMYRCASSLAGGRNEQFFGPGTRLTVL.

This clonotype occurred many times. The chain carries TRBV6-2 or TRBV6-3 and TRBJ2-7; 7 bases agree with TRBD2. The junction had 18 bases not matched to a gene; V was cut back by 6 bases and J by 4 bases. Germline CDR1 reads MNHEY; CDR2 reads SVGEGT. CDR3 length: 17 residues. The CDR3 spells CASSSGLRGLVGYEQYF. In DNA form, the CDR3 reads TGTGCCAGCAGCTCCGGTCTGAGAGGACTAGTGGGATACGAGCAGTACTTC.

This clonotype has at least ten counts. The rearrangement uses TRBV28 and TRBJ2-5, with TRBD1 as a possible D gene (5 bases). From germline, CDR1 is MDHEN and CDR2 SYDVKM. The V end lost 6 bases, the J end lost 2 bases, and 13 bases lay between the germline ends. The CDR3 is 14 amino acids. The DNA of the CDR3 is TGTGCCAGCAGATCGGACACCCTACAAGAGACCCAGTACTTC. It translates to CASRSDTLQETQYF. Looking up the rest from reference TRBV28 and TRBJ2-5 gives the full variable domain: DVKVTQSSRYLVKRTGEKVFLECVQDMDHENMFWYRQDPGLGLRLIYFSYDVKMKEKGDIPEGYSVSREKKERFSLILESASTNQTSMYLCASRSDTLQETQYFGPGTRLLVL.

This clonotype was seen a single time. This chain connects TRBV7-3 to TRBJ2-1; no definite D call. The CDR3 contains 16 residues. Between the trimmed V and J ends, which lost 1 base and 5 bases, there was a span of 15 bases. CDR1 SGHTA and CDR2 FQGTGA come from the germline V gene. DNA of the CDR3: TGTGCCAGCAGCTTAATTCCGCTAGGGATGAACAATGAGCAGTTCTTC. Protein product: CASSLIPLGMNNEQFF.

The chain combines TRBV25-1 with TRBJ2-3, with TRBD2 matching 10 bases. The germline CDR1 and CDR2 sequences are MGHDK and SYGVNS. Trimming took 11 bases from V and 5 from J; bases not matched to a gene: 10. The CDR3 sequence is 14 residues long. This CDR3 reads CASLVAGGGDTQYF. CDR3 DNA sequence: TGTGCCTCCTTGGTAGCGGGGGGTGGAGATACGCAGTATTTT.

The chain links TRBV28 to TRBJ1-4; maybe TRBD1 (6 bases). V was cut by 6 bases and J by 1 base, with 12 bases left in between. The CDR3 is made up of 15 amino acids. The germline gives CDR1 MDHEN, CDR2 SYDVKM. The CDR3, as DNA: TGTGCCAGCAGCCGTCAACAGGGAACTAATGAAAAACTGTTTTTT. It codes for CASSRQQGTNEKLFF.

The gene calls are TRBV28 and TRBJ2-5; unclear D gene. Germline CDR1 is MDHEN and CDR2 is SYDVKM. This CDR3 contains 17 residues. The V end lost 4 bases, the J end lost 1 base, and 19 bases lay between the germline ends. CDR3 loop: CASSSHLQKTFQETQYF. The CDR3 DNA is TGTGCCAGCAGTTCCCACCTTCAGAAAACTTTCCAAGAGACCCAGTACTTC.